Below, 23 T cell receptor beta chains from the same sample are listed, as sequenced in a study of blood T cell repertoires in COVID-19. Using immunoSEQ multiplex PCR, the repertoire was profiled, and TCRdb retains in-frame clones only, with some absent. The table lists approximately 130,000 clones, more than 75% of them singletons. Source material: peripheral blood. The source is a human donor in a cohort sampled during active COVID-19.

In DNA, the CDR3 is TGTGCCAGCAGTTACTCACAGGGCTCTGGAAACACCATATATTTT. Protein product: CASSYSQGSGNTIYF. The rearrangement uses TRBV6-5 and TRBJ1-3; weak D call: TRBD1 (6 bases). This CDR3 is 15 amino acids long. Trimming pared 0 bases from V and 0 bases from J, leaving 6 bases between. Germline CDR1 and CDR2: MNHEY and SVGAGI.

V gene TRBV12-3 or TRBV12-4 combines with J gene TRBJ1-1; weak D call: TRBD1 (5 bases). CDR3 length: 12 amino acids. V was clipped by 6 bases and J by 7 bases, with 12 bases between them. The CDR3 reads CASSHDSREAFF. As DNA, the CDR3 is TGTGCCAGCAGCCACGACAGCCGTGAAGCTTTCTTT.

Points on this clone: The sample contains more than one DNA sequence encoding this CDR3. The CDR3 coding sequence is TGTGCCAGCAGCCCACAGGGGGCCCTCTACAATGAGCAGTTCTTC. Its protein is CASSPQGALYNEQFF. This sequence joins TRBV28 and TRBJ2-1, with 9 bases lining up with TRBD1. The CDR3 spans 15 residues. Trimming removed 6 bases from V and 3 bases from J; junction bases left unmatched: 6. Germline CDR1 is MDHEN and CDR2 is SYDVKM.

The table lists this clone with a few counts. The J gene is TRBJ1-5, the V gene TRBV6-4, with 7 bases fitting TRBD1. Germline V gives CDR1 MRHNA, CDR2 SNTAGT. Trimming removed 8 bases from V and 5 bases from J; junction bases left unmatched: 6. The CDR3 spans 13 residues. The CDR3 DNA reads as TGTGCCAGCGCCCCCCAGGGGGATCAGCCCCAGCATTTT. Protein sequence: CASAPQGDQPQHF.

This clone was found once. This chain uses TRBV18 with TRBJ2-3; D unclear. The CDR3 runs to 12 residues. With 3 bases removed from V and 6 bases from J, the gap between germline ends came to 7 bases. Germline CDR1 and CDR2: KGHSH and LQKENI. CDR3 bases: TGTGCCAGCTCACCGTCTAGGGATACGCAGTATTTT. Its protein product is CASSPSRDTQYF.

The V and J genes are TRBV18 and TRBJ1-2; maybe TRBD1 (6 bases). Germline lookup yields CDR1 KGHSH and CDR2 LQKENI. The length of the CDR3 is 13 residues. V dropped 2 bases and J dropped 8 bases, with 12 bases sitting between them. In DNA, the CDR3 is TGTGCCAGCTCACCAACAGGGAGGGAAGGCTACACCTTC. As protein: CASSPTGREGYTF.

V is TRBV5-1 and J is TRBJ1-3, with D hard to call. The germline CDR1 and CDR2 sequences are SGHRS and YFSETQ. There are 17 residues in the CDR3. V dropped 2 bases and J dropped 2 bases, with 17 bases sitting between them. CDR3 sequence reads: CASSFDFGALAGNTIYF. The CDR3 DNA is TGCGCCAGCAGCTTCGATTTCGGAGCTCTGGCTGGAAACACCATATATTTT. The complete variable domain, with remaining parts taken from reference TRBV5-1 and TRBJ1-3, reads KAGVTQTPRYLIKTRGQQVTLSCSPISGHRSVSWYQQTPGQGLQFLFEYFSETQRNKGNFPGRFSGRQFSNSRSEMNVSTLELGDSALYLCASSFDFGALAGNTIYFGEGSWLTVV.

This chain connects TRBV3-1 (or the pseudogene TRBV3-2) to TRBJ2-2; the D is unclear. From germline, CDR1 is LGHDT and CDR2 YNNKEL (reference sequence). Trimming stripped 4 bases from V and 2 bases from J, with 11 bases between. The CDR3 length is 15 residues. CDR3 loop: CASSRRGLNTGELFF. The CDR3 DNA is TGTGCCAGCAGCCGTAGAGGCCTTAACACCGGGGAGCTGTTTTTT.

The chain is built from TRBV14 and TRBJ2-7, with 10 bases fitting TRBD1. The CDR3 is 14 amino acids. The junction had 8 bases not matched to a gene; V was cut back by 6 bases and J by 6 bases. The germline V gene has CDR1 SGHDN and CDR2 FVKESK. The chain's CDR3 is CASSTGQGTSEQYF. The CDR3 DNA follows: TGTGCCAGCAGTACGGGACAGGGGACCTCCGAGCAGTACTTC.

This chain's CDR3 is CASSYNRGNEQFF. For the CDR3, the DNA is TGTGCCAGCAGCTACAATCGGGGGAATGAGCAGTTCTTC. The gene calls are TRBV11-2 and TRBJ2-1; TRBD2 is a possible D gene (6 bases). Germline loops: CDR1 SGHAT, CDR2 FQNNGV. Trimming removed 4 bases from V and 7 bases from J, with 11 bases in between. CDR3 length equals 13 residues.

This sequence joins TRBV28 and TRBJ2-5; a possible D gene is TRBD1 (6 bases). Germline loops: CDR1 MDHEN, CDR2 SYDVKM. The CDR3 loop spans 14 amino acids. The ends were cut back, 8 bases at V and 1 base at J, with 14 bases in the middle. DNA of the CDR3: TGTGCCAGCCTCCCCCAGGGGATCCAAGAGACCCAGTACTTC. Amino acid sequence: CASLPQGIQETQYF.

The chain combines TRBV28 with TRBJ1-6; TRBD1 agrees at 8 bases. The ends lost 6 bases at V and 7 bases at J; junction bases unmatched: 8. The CDR3 length is 15 residues. Germline V gene data show CDR1 as MDHEN and CDR2 as SYDVKM. The CDR3 nucleotides are TGTGCCAGCAGCCGAGGGACAGGCGGCAATTCACCCCTCCACTTT. It is translated as CASSRGTGGNSPLHF. The full variable domain, completed using reference TRBV28 and TRBJ1-6, is DVKVTQSSRYLVKRTGEKVFLECVQDMDHENMFWYRQDPGLGLRLIYFSYDVKMKEKGDIPEGYSVSREKKERFSLILESASTNQTSMYLCASSRGTGGNSPLHFGNGTRLTVT.

The CDR3 bases are TGTGCCAGCAGCCCGATAGGGGGGGCCCACACCGGGGAGCTGTTTTTT. The encoded protein is CASSPIGGAHTGELFF. The chain is built from TRBV9 and TRBJ2-2, with D possibly matching TRBD2 (7 bases). Germline-derived CDR1 and CDR2 are SGDLS and YYNGEE. Trimming took 4 bases from V and 3 from J, leaving 16 bases between them. This CDR3 contains 16 residues.

The gene calls are TRBV6-5 and TRBJ1-2; 7 positions match TRBD1. The CDR3 is 12 amino acids. The germline gives CDR1 MNHEY, CDR2 SVGAGI. The V and J ends lost 4 bases and 7 bases, in that order; junction bases with no gene match: 3. CDR3 protein: CASSSTGFGYTF. CDR3 nucleotide sequence: TGTGCCAGCAGTTCGACAGGGTTTGGCTACACCTTC.

The chain joins TRBV18 to TRBJ2-5; D gene uncertain. Per the germline V gene, CDR1 is KGHSH and CDR2 is LQKENI. The ends were cut back, 3 bases at V and 5 bases at J, with 4 bases in the middle. This CDR3 comprises 11 residues. The CDR3 DNA follows: TGTGCCAGCTCACCGAGGGAGACCCAGTACTTC. Translating it yields CASSPRETQYF.

This clone occurred once. The chain links TRBV4-2 to TRBJ2-1, with a tentative D call TRBD1 (6 bases). CDR3 length: 16 amino acids. Trimming pared 0 bases from V and 1 base from J, leaving 10 bases between. Looked up from germline, CDR1 is LGHNA and CDR2 is YNFKEQ. The CDR3 DNA is TGTGCCAGCAGCCAAGATATGAGGGGGTCCTACAATGAGCAGTTCTTC. Translation gives CASSQDMRGSYNEQFF.

The chain carries TRBV3-1 (or the pseudogene TRBV3-2) and TRBJ2-7, with TRBD2 matching 8 bases. Per the germline V gene, CDR1 is LGHDT and CDR2 is YNNKEL (reference sequence). The CDR3 is 17 residues long. J lost 0 bases, V lost 2 bases, and 9 bases had no gene match. The DNA for the CDR3 is TGTGCCAGCAGCCAATTCTCAGCGGGGGCAAGCTCCTACGAGCAGTACTTC. It codes for CASSQFSAGASSYEQYF.

The chain recombines TRBV19 with TRBJ2-5; maybe TRBD1 (8 bases). Trimming took 5 bases from V and 5 from J, leaving 15 bases between them. CDR1 LNHDA and CDR2 SQIVND come from the germline V gene (reference sequence). The CDR3 covers 14 residues. The CDR3 region has the DNA TGTGCCAGTAGTGCCGGGGGGACAGGCGAGACCCAGTACTTC. It specifies CASSAGGTGETQYF.

The chain employs TRBV28 and TRBJ2-7; 10 bases line up with TRBD2. The germline CDR1 and CDR2 sequences are MDHEN and SYDVKM. The CDR3 consists of 15 residues. The V segment lost 6 bases and the J segment 4 bases; nucleotides outside the gene matches: 9. The CDR3 DNA sequence: TGTGCCAGCAGGTCCGGGACTAGCGCCTCTTACGAGCAGTACTTC. Amino acids: CASRSGTSASYEQYF.

The chain has TRBV4-1 and TRBJ2-7; 7 nucleotides align to TRBD1. There are 14 residues in the CDR3. Germline loops: CDR1 MGHRA, CDR2 YSYEKL. The V segment lost 3 bases and the J segment 5 bases; nucleotides outside the gene matches: 7. Here the CDR3 reads CASSHRQGRDEQYF. CDR3 sequence (DNA): TGCGCCAGCAGCCATAGACAGGGCCGGGACGAGCAGTACTTC.

The chain carries TRBV7-2 and TRBJ2-7, with 10 bases aligning to TRBD2. The CDR3 spans 15 residues. V trimming: 2 bases; J trimming: 1 base; junction bases outside the gene matches: 2. Germline lookup yields CDR1 SGHTA and CDR2 FQGNSA. CDR3 amino acids: CASSLTSGISYEQYF. For the CDR3, the DNA is TGTGCCAGCAGCTTAACTAGCGGGATTTCCTACGAGCAGTACTTC.

The rearrangement uses TRBV3-1 (or the pseudogene TRBV3-2) and TRBJ2-3; 7 bases match TRBD1. After removal of 3 bases from V and 3 bases from J, the junction contained 12 bases not matched to a gene. The CDR3 has 17 residues. Germline lookup yields CDR1 LGHDT and CDR2 YNNKEL (reference sequence). The CDR3 DNA follows: TGTGCCAGCAGCCAGAGATTTCAGACAGGGCGGACAGATACGCAGTATTTT. It codes for CASSQRFQTGRTDTQYF.

The chain joins TRBV29-1 to TRBJ2-6, with TRBD2 matching 7 bases. The CDR3 consists of 15 residues. J lost 2 bases, V lost 5 bases, and 6 bases had no gene match. Germline V gene lookup returns CDR1 SQVTM and CDR2 ANQGSEA. The CDR3 DNA follows: TGCAGCGTTTCCGGGGGGTCGACTGGGGCCAACGTCCTGACTTTC. It yields the protein CSVSGGSTGANVLTF.